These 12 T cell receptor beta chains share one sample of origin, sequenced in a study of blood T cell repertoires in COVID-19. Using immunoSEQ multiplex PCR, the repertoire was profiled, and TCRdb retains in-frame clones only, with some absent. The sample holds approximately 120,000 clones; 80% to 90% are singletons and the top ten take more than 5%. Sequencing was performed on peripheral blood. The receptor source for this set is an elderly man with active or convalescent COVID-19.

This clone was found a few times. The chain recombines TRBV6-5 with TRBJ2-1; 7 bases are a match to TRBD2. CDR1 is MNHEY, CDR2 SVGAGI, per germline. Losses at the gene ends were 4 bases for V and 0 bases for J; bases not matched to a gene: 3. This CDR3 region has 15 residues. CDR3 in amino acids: CASSLASGSYNEQFF. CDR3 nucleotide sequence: TGTGCCAGCAGTTTGGCTAGCGGCTCCTACAATGAGCAGTTCTTC.

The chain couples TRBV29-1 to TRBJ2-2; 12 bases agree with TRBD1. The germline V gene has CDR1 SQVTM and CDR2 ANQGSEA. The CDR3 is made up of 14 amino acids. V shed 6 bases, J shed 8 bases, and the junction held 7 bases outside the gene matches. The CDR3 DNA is TGCAGCGTGAGCAGGGACAGGGGGCCGGGGGAGCTGTTTTTT. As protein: CSVSRDRGPGELFF.

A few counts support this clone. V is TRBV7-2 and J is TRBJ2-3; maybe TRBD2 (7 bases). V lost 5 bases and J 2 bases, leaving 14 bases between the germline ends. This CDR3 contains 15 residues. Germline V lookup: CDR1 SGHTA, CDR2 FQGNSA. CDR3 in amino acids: CASSQGRGTTDTQYF. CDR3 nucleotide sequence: TGTGCCAGCAGCCAGGGGAGGGGTACCACAGATACGCAGTATTTT.

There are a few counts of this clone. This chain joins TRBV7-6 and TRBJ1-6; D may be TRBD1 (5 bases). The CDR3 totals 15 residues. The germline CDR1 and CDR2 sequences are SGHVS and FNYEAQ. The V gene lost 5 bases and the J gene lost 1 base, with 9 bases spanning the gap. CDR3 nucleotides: TGTGCCAGCAGCGCCCAGGGTTCCTATAATTCACCCCTCCACTTT. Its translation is CASSAQGSYNSPLHF.

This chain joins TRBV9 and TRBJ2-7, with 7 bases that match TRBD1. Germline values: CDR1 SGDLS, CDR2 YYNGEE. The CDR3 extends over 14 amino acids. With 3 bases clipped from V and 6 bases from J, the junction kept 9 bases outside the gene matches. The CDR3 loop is CASSANTGQFEQYF. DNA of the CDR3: TGTGCCAGCAGCGCCAACACGGGACAGTTCGAGCAGTACTTC.

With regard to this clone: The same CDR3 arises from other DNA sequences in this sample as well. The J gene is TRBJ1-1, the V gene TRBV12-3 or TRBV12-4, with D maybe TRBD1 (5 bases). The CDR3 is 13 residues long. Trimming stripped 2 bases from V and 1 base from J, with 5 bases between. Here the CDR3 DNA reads TGTGCCAGCAGTTTACAGGGGAACACTGAAGCTTTCTTT. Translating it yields CASSLQGNTEAFF.

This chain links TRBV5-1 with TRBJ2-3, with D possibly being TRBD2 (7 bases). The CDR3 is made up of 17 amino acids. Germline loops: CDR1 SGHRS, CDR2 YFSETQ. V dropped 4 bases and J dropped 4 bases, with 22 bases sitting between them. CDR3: CASSLQPVGGRADTQYF. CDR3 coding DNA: TGCGCCAGCAGCCTCCAACCGGTGGGGGGGCGGGCAGATACGCAGTATTTT. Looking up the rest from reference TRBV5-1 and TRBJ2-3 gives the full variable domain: KAGVTQTPRYLIKTRGQQVTLSCSPISGHRSVSWYQQTPGQGLQFLFEYFSETQRNKGNFPGRFSGRQFSNSRSEMNVSTLELGDSALYLCASSLQPVGGRADTQYFGPGTRLTVL.

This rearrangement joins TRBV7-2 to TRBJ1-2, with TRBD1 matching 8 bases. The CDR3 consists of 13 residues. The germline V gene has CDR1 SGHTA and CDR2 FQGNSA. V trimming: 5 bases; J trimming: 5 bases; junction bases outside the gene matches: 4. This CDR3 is CASSEQGGYGYTF. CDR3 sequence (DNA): TGTGCCAGCAGCGAACAGGGGGGATATGGCTACACCTTC.

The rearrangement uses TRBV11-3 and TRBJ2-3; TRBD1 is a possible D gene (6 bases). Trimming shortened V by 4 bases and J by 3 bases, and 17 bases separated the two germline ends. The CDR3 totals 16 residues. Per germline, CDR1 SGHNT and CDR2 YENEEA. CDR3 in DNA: TGTGCCAGCAGCTCCGAACTGGACAGAACTACAGATACGCAGTATTTT. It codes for CASSSELDRTTDTQYF.

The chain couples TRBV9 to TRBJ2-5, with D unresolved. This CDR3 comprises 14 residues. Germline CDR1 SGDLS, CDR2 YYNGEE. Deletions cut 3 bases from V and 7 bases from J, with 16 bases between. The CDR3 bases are TGTGCCAGCAGCGAGGCCGGCGGCGGTGGGACCCAGTACTTC. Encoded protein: CASSEAGGGGTQYF.

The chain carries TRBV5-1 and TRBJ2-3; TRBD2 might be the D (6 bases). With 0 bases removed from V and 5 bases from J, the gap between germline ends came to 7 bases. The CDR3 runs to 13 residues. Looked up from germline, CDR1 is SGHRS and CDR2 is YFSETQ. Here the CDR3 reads CASSLEGGDTQYF. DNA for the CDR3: TGCGCCAGCAGCTTGGAGGGAGGAGATACGCAGTATTTT. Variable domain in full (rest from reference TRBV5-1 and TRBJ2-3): KAGVTQTPRYLIKTRGQQVTLSCSPISGHRSVSWYQQTPGQGLQFLFEYFSETQRNKGNFPGRFSGRQFSNSRSEMNVSTLELGDSALYLCASSLEGGDTQYFGPGTRLTVL.

CDR3 sequence (DNA): TGTGCCAGCAGCGCGACTAGCGGGGGAGAGACCCAGTACTTC. Amino acids: CASSATSGGETQYF. The rearrangement uses TRBV9 and TRBJ2-5; TRBD2 aligns across 12 bases. Germline loops: CDR1 SGDLS, CDR2 YYNGEE. This CDR3 has 14 residues. J lost 4 bases, V lost 3 bases, and 1 base had no gene match.